What follows is one T cell receptor beta chain and its context. These data come from a study of human T cells and chemical hapten exposure. Study-level information: Chiefly women, the patients showed alopecia areata, totalis or universalis.

The CDR3 consists of 14 residues. Per germline, CDR1 SQVTM and CDR2 ANQGSEA. The V gene lost 4 bases and the J gene lost 1 base, with 13 bases spanning the gap. Time point reported: pre-sensitization, week 0. Specified treatment: therapeutic diphenylcyclopropenone sensitization with weekly scalp DPC. At every patch-test visit, blood was drawn before the patch test was applied. For the library, individual cDNA molecules each received unique molecular identifiers. Via MiXCR, TCRdb re-called the RACE reads, giving one row per CDR3 protein. In the table there are about 260,000 distinct CDR3 sequences, approximately 8.4% of which are singletons.

The sample was whole blood, taken in connection with sensitization to the hapten diphenylcyclopropenone (DPC). This rearrangement joins TRBV29-1 to TRBJ2-5; D remains unclear. The clonotype was recovered from a woman between 40 and 50 years old with alopecia areata. Some clones in this sample may be carry-over from other donors' samples. CDR3 sequence: CSVGTDLFQETQYF. DNA of the CDR3: TGCAGCGTTGGAACCGATCTATTCCAAGAGACCCAGTACTTC.